The present TCR beta chain was sequenced within a study of CD8 T cells in Susac syndrome. TEMRA cells were enriched by FACS, and CD4+ and CD8+ T cells were negatively isolated. Random hexamers primed reverse transcription of roughly 0.5 to 1 ug RNA. TCRdb fed the immunoSEQ multiplex PCR reads into MiXCR, producing one record per CDR3 protein. This sample has around 180,000 distinct CDR3 sequences, with approximately 95% found just once. V lost 5 bases, J lost 10 bases, and 18 bases lay in between. The CDR3 runs to 15 residues. Per germline, CDR1 SGHTA and CDR2 FQGNSA. The TCR was taken from a human donor with multiple sclerosis. Sequenced: CD4+ T cells from PBMCs. V and J are TRBV7-2 and TRBJ1-6; weak D call: TRBD1 (5 bases). CDR3 protein: CASSTSQGPRSPLHF. In DNA, the CDR3 is TGTGCCAGCAGCACCAGCCAGGGTCCGAGGTCACCCCTCCACTTT.